The 15 T cell receptor beta chains presented below share a single source sample, sequenced in a study of cytomegalovirus exposure and HLA in healthy donors (dated by TCRdb to 2016 to 2017). The library was obtained by the immunoSEQ multiplex PCR assay. For the multiplex PCR, a mixture combining 60 forward primers for TCR Vbeta segments and 13 reverse primers for TCR Jbeta segments was used. The source is immuneACCESS, and TCRdb retained only in-frame sequences with V and J called. Part of the clones is not carried over; for the studies checked, unresolved V genes explain less than half of this, and the remainder is unexplained. This sample comprises 100,000 to 150,000 clones, 70% to 80% of them detected only once. The top ten constitute 2.9% of the sample. Sequenced: PBMCs. Receptor source: a human donor in good health.

The chain carries TRBV5-6 and TRBJ2-1, with D tentatively TRBD2 (5 bases). The germline V gene encodes CDR1 SGHDT and CDR2 YYEEEE. CDR3 length: 16 amino acids. The V gene lost 4 bases and the J gene lost 1 base, with 15 bases spanning the gap. The chain's CDR3 is CASSEIPGGSYNEQFF. CDR3 nucleotides: TGTGCCAGCAGCGAAATACCGGGCGGGTCCTACAATGAGCAGTTCTTC.

The chain recombines TRBV4-1 with TRBJ1-2; D is unclear. Germline V gene sequence: CDR1 MGHRA, CDR2 YSYEKL. The CDR3 sequence is 15 residues long. V lost 0 bases and J lost 4, with 12 bases in between. The CDR3 sequence is CASSQDLQAGYGYTF. The CDR3 DNA follows: TGCGCCAGCAGCCAAGATCTCCAGGCAGGCTATGGCTACACCTTC.

This clone was observed a handful of times. CDR3 residues: CASSVDQREWNEQFF. The CDR3 nucleotides are TGTGCCAGCAGCGTAGACCAGCGGGAGTGGAATGAGCAGTTCTTC. The chain carries TRBV9 and TRBJ2-1, with 8 bases identical to TRBD2. CDR3 size: 15 residues. Germline lookup yields CDR1 SGDLS and CDR2 YYNGEE. J was trimmed by 7 bases and V by 0 bases; bases with no gene match: 6.

The V gene is TRBV5-1, the J gene TRBJ2-7; 8 bases match TRBD2. The CDR3 extends over 14 amino acids. Per germline, CDR1 SGHRS and CDR2 YFSETQ. The V and J ends lost 5 bases and 2 bases, in that order; junction bases with no gene match: 6. The CDR3 DNA follows: TGCGCCAGCAGTCCAAGCGGGAGCGCCTACGAGCAGTACTTC. It yields the protein CASSPSGSAYEQYF. Drawing the rest from reference TRBV5-1 and TRBJ2-7, the complete variable domain is KAGVTQTPRYLIKTRGQQVTLSCSPISGHRSVSWYQQTPGQGLQFLFEYFSETQRNKGNFPGRFSGRQFSNSRSEMNVSTLELGDSALYLCASSPSGSAYEQYFGPGTRLTVT.

The V call is TRBV27, the J call TRBJ2-3; possibly TRBD2 for D (7 bases). The CDR3 spans 17 residues. Germline V CDR1 and CDR2: MNHEY, SMNVEV (reference sequence). The ends were cut back, 0 bases at V and 6 bases at J, with 19 bases in the middle. The CDR3 region is CASSLSLGRGPPDTQYF. DNA for the CDR3: TGTGCCAGCAGTTTATCCCTCGGGCGGGGGCCCCCGGATACGCAGTATTTT.

The rearrangement uses TRBV11-2 and TRBJ1-6, with 7 bases that match TRBD1. The V and J ends lost 8 bases and 7 bases, in that order; junction bases with no gene match: 11. The CDR3 sequence is 15 residues long. Germline lookup yields CDR1 SGHAT and CDR2 FQNNGV. The CDR3 protein is CASQIGHRGNSPLHF. CDR3 nucleotides: TGTGCCAGCCAAATTGGACACAGGGGAAATTCACCCCTCCACTTT.

The chain is built from TRBV5-1 and TRBJ2-7, with 8 bases lining up with TRBD2. The CDR3 has 16 residues. CDR1 and CDR2 (germline): SGHRS, YFSETQ. V was clipped by 6 bases and J by 7 bases; unmatched bases: 18. The CDR3 coding sequence is TGCGCCAGCACCCCTCTTAGCGGACCAAAGCGGGGGGAGCAGTACTTC. It codes for CASTPLSGPKRGEQYF.

V gene TRBV5-4 combines with J gene TRBJ2-7; 10 nucleotides match TRBD2. Germline V gene lookup returns CDR1 SGHNT and CDR2 YYREEE (reference sequence). The CDR3 spans 15 residues. V lost 1 base to trimming and J lost 2 bases; unmatched junction nucleotides: 3. The CDR3 nucleotides read TGTGCCAGCAGCTTGTCCGGGACTAGCGCCTACGAGCAGTACTTC. It translates to CASSLSGTSAYEQYF.

The chain combines TRBV4-3 with TRBJ2-7, with 9 bases aligning to TRBD2. The ends lost 1 base at V and 3 bases at J; junction bases unmatched: 13. The length of the CDR3 is 18 residues. CDR1 and CDR2 (germline): LGHNA, YSLEER. The CDR3 sequence: CASSQGTGLAPTDYEQYF. The CDR3 nucleotides are TGCGCCAGCAGCCAAGGTACGGGACTAGCTCCCACGGACTACGAGCAGTACTTC.

This chain joins TRBV25-1 and TRBJ2-2; 7 bases agree with TRBD2. With V trimmed by 4 bases and J by 13 bases, 18 bases remained unmatched. Germline lookup yields CDR1 MGHDK and CDR2 SYGVNS. The CDR3 totals 16 residues. CDR3 in DNA: TGTGCCAGCAGTGTCACTGGGGAGGGAGTCCACCGGGGGCTGTTTTTT. This encodes CASSVTGEGVHRGLFF.

The table lists this clone with a few counts. The chain employs TRBV11-2 and TRBJ2-1; the match to TRBD1 covers 7 bases. In germline, CDR1 is SGHAT, CDR2 FQNNGV. V lost 6 bases and J lost 6; bases outside the gene matches: 11. The CDR3 runs 15 residues. CDR3 residues: CASSPGAGGSNEQFF. As DNA, the CDR3 is TGTGCCAGCAGTCCAGGGGCAGGGGGTAGCAATGAGCAGTTCTTC.

J is TRBJ1-2 and V is TRBV5-4; the match to TRBD1 covers 7 bases. Trimming cost V 3 bases and J 4 bases; bases outside gene matches: 3. Germline V lookup: CDR1 SGHNT, CDR2 YYREEE (reference sequence). The CDR3 runs to 13 residues. CDR3 nucleotides: TGTGCCAGCAGCTCCCGGGACAGCTATGGCTACACCTTC. Encoded protein: CASSSRDSYGYTF.

The rearrangement links TRBV7-2 to TRBJ2-7; 7 nucleotides line up with TRBD2. Trimming cost V 6 bases and J 3 bases; bases outside gene matches: 14. This CDR3 region has 16 residues. Per the germline V gene, CDR1 is SGHTA and CDR2 is FQGNSA. CDR3 DNA: TGTGCCAGCAGAGATCCTATGAGCGGGGCCGACTACGAGCAGTACTTC. Translation: CASRDPMSGADYEQYF.

This clone came up a few times. The V call is TRBV4-3, the J call TRBJ2-1; 7 bases fit TRBD2. The CDR3 spans 16 residues. With V trimmed by 0 bases and J by 3 bases, 5 bases remained unmatched. Germline V gives CDR1 LGHNA, CDR2 YSLEER. The CDR3 DNA follows: TGCGCCAGCAGCCAAGATCTAGCGGCTATCTACAATGAGCAGTTCTTC. Protein product: CASSQDLAAIYNEQFF.

The genes are TRBV5-1 and TRBJ2-1; TRBD2 agrees at 13 bases. CDR1 SGHRS and CDR2 YFSETQ come from the germline V gene. The trim removed 4 bases at V and 3 bases at J, leaving 7 bases unmatched. The length of the CDR3 is 17 residues. CDR3 protein: CASSVAGLAGVYNEQFF. The CDR3 nucleotides are TGCGCCAGCAGCGTCGCAGGACTAGCGGGAGTCTACAATGAGCAGTTCTTC.